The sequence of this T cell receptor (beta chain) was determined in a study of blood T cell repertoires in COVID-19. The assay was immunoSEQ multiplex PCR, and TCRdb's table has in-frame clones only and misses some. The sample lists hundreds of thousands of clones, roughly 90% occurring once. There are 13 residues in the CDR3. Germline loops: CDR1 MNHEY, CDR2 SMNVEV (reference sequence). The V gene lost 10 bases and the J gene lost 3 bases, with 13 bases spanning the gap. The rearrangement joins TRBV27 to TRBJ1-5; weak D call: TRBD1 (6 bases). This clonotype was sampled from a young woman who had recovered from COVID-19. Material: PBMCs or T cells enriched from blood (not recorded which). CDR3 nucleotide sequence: TGTGCCATACTTACAGGGTTCAATCAGCCCCAGCATTTT. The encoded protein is CAILTGFNQPQHF.